A selection of T cell receptor beta chains follows, all from one sample in a study of preoperative IRX-2 immunotherapy in early breast cancer. Sequencing was performed with immunoSEQ multiplex PCR; in TCRdb, only in-frame clones are kept and a portion is missing. The repertoire has about 98,000 clones, 70% to 90% of them found once; the top ten carry around 2%. This sample comprised tumor tissue, obtained after IRX-2 immunotherapy. The receptors were sampled from a human donor with breast cancer. CDR3s include the opening cysteine and the closing phenylalanine or tryptophan. D genes are given only for firm matches. The size entry is marked missing in some rows and otherwise reads once, few, many or a size class.

J: TRBJ1-5
size: .
length: 14
D: TRBD1
V: TRBV5-1
DNA: TGCGCCAGCAGCCCACAGGGGAGCAATCAGCCCCAGCATTTT
CDR3: CASSPQGSNQPQHF

J: TRBJ1-5
size: once
length: 14
D: TRBD1
V: TRBV6-8
DNA: TGTGCCAGCTGGGGACAGGGGTACGGTCAGCCCCAGCATTTT
CDR3: CASWGQGYGQPQHF

J: TRBJ2-1
size: .
length: 14
D: TRBD2
V: TRBV19
DNA: TGTGCCAGCCATTTTGGGCGGGGGGGTGACGAGCAGTTCTTC
CDR3: CASHFGRGGDEQFF

J: TRBJ1-3
size: .
length: 13
D: .
V: TRBV23-1
DNA: TGCGCCAGCAGCTTGAGCTCTGGAAACACCATATATTTT
CDR3: CASSLSSGNTIYF

J: TRBJ1-1
size: .
length: 13
D: .
V: TRBV19
DNA: TGTGCCAGTATTGGTGGGGTTAGGACTGAAGCTTTCTTT
CDR3: CASIGGVRTEAFF

J: TRBJ2-7
size: few
length: 14
D: .
V: TRBV11-3
DNA: TGTGCCAGCAGCGAACGGGCCAGCACCTACGAGCAGTACTTC
CDR3: CASSERASTYEQYF

J: TRBJ2-2
size: .
length: 12
D: .
V: TRBV25-1
DNA: TGTGCCAGCATGTTGGGGTCCGGGGAGCTGTTTTTT
CDR3: CASMLGSGELFF

J: TRBJ2-1
size: .
length: 14
D: TRBD2
V: TRBV11-3
DNA: TGTGCCAGCAGCCACGGAGGGAGGGCCATTGAGCAGTTCTTC
CDR3: CASSHGGRAIEQFF

J: TRBJ2-1
size: .
length: 16
D: .
V: TRBV11-3
DNA: TGTGCCAGCAGTCGCCTCGGCGGTGGCTCCTACAATGAGCAGTTCTTC
CDR3: CASSRLGGGSYNEQFF

J: TRBJ2-5
size: .
length: 16
D: .
V: TRBV28
DNA: TGTGCCAGCAGTTTATTGAGCTCGGGAGACCAAGAGACCCAGTACTTC
CDR3: CASSLLSSGDQETQYF

J: TRBJ1-3
size: .
length: 15
D: .
V: TRBV7-6
DNA: TGTGCCAGCAGCTGGGGGACTGAGTCTGGAAACACCATATATTTT
CDR3: CASSWGTESGNTIYF

J: TRBJ2-7
size: .
length: 14
D: .
V: TRBV19
DNA: TGTGCCAGTAGCACCCCGGACGGCTACTACGAGCAGTACTTC
CDR3: CASSTPDGYYEQYF

J: TRBJ2-1
size: few
length: 13
D: TRBD1
V: TRBV29-1
DNA: TGCAGTGCACCGGGACAGGGAAGCGGTGAGCAGTTCTTC
CDR3: CSAPGQGSGEQFF

J: TRBJ1-2
size: few
length: 13
D: TRBD1
V: TRBV19
DNA: TGTGCCAGTAGTGAGGGACAGGGTGGCGGCTACACCTTC
CDR3: CASSEGQGGGYTF

J: TRBJ1-3
size: .
length: 19
D: TRBD1
V: TRBV7-7
DNA: TGTGCCAGCAGCTTAACCGGACAGGGTCAAATAAGCTCTGGAAACACCATATATTTT
CDR3: CASSLTGQGQISSGNTIYF

J: TRBJ1-5
size: .
length: 14
D: .
V: TRBV10-2
DNA: TGCGCCAGCAGTCCCGGGACACCTCATCAGCCCCAGCATTTT
CDR3: CASSPGTPHQPQHF

J: TRBJ2-1
size: .
length: 18
D: TRBD2
V: TRBV6-8
DNA: TGTGCCAGCAGTCCCGACCGCTCCGGGACTAGCGGCCACAATGAGCAGTTCTTC
CDR3: CASSPDRSGTSGHNEQFF

J: TRBJ1-4
size: .
length: 14
D: .
V: TRBV6-7
DNA: TGTGCCAGCAGTGAAGGGCTCCTTAATGAAAAACTGTTTTTT
CDR3: CASSEGLLNEKLFF

J: TRBJ2-7
size: few
length: 15
D: TRBD1
V: TRBV7-1
DNA: TGTGCCAGCAGCTTATTTCCAGGGGGCTCTAGAGAGCAGTACTTC
CDR3: CASSLFPGGSREQYF

J: TRBJ2-4
size: .
length: 14
D: .
V: TRBV5-1
DNA: TGCGCCAGCAGCTTGATGACGGGGAATGACATTCAGTACTTC
CDR3: CASSLMTGNDIQYF

J: TRBJ1-5
size: .
length: 14
D: .
V: TRBV19
DNA: TGTGCCAGTAGGCAGGGTGGCGGCAATCAGCCCCAGCATTTT
CDR3: CASRQGGGNQPQHF

J: TRBJ1-2
size: .
length: 14
D: .
V: TRBV19
DNA: TGTGCCAGTAGTACCTCGACAAGAAACTATGGCTACACCTTC
CDR3: CASSTSTRNYGYTF

J: TRBJ2-1
size: .
length: 13
D: TRBD2
V: TRBV29-1
DNA: TGCAGCGGCTCTAGCGGGAGTTGGGATGAGCAGTTCTTC
CDR3: CSGSSGSWDEQFF

J: TRBJ1-2
size: .
length: 14
D: .
V: TRBV12-5
DNA: TGTGCCAGCAACAGAGGTGCGGGGGAAGGTGGCTACACCTTC
CDR3: CASNRGAGEGGYTF

J: TRBJ2-1
size: .
length: 16
D: .
V: TRBV5-1
DNA: TGCGCCAGCAGCTTGGCGGGACTGAACTCCTACAATGAGCAGTTCTTC
CDR3: CASSLAGLNSYNEQFF

J: TRBJ2-2
size: .
length: 17
D: TRBD1
V: TRBV14
DNA: TGTGCCAGCAGCCTACCGATCAACAGGGGTGGGACCGGGGAGCTGTTTTTT
CDR3: CASSLPINRGGTGELFF

J: TRBJ2-5
size: .
length: 14
D: .
V: TRBV5-2
DNA: TGTGCCAGCAGTTCCCGACAGGGCGGAGAGACCCAGTACTTC
CDR3: CASSSRQGGETQYF

J: TRBJ2-7
size: .
length: 14
D: .
V: TRBV28
DNA: TGTGCCAGCAGGGGGACGGGGCAGGTCTACGAGCAGTACTTC
CDR3: CASRGTGQVYEQYF

J: TRBJ2-7
size: .
length: 13
D: .
V: TRBV18
DNA: TGTGCCAGCTCACCACGGGGGTCCTACGAGCAGTACTTC
CDR3: CASSPRGSYEQYF

J: TRBJ1-2
size: .
length: 15
D: TRBD1
V: TRBV5-1
DNA: TGCGCCAGCAGCGGTGCACAGGGGGCGCGGTATGGCTACACCTTC
CDR3: CASSGAQGARYGYTF

J: TRBJ2-3
size: .
length: 13
D: .
V: TRBV29-1
DNA: TGCAGCGTTGAAGCGGGGGGCACAGATACGCAGTATTTT
CDR3: CSVEAGGTDTQYF

J: TRBJ2-7
size: .
length: 13
D: TRBD1
V: TRBV19
DNA: TGTGCCAGTAGTGAGACAGGGGGCTACGAGCAGTACTTC
CDR3: CASSETGGYEQYF

J: TRBJ1-1
size: .
length: 14
D: .
V: TRBV10-1
DNA: TGCGCCAGCAGTCACGGCGGGGCGAACACTGAAGCTTTCTTT
CDR3: CASSHGGANTEAFF

J: TRBJ1-2
size: .
length: 13
D: TRBD1
V: TRBV19
DNA: TGTGCCAGCACGGGACAGGGGAACTATGGCTACACCTTC
CDR3: CASTGQGNYGYTF

J: TRBJ1-1
size: .
length: 16
D: TRBD1
V: TRBV14
DNA: TGTGCCAGCAGCCAATTCGGTGACAGGGGATACACTGAAGCTTTCTTT
CDR3: CASSQFGDRGYTEAFF

J: TRBJ2-7
size: once
length: 17
D: .
V: TRBV23-1
DNA: TGCGCCAGCAGCCAAGATAACGGCAGGCTGGAACACTACGAGCAGTACTTC
CDR3: CASSQDNGRLEHYEQYF

J: TRBJ2-7
size: .
length: 16
D: TRBD1
V: TRBV28
DNA: TGTGCCAGCAGCTGGGGGACAGGGAAAAGCTCCTACGAGCAGTACTTC
CDR3: CASSWGTGKSSYEQYF